Sequencing of this TCR beta chain was carried out in a study of identical twins listed by TCRdb under 2016. Turning to the overall study: TCR alpha and beta repertoires from monozygotic twins, unrelated adults of various ages and cord blood were deep-sequenced to test whether fetal clonotypes persist. Replicate twin experiments were performed at different times using different library preparation protocols to rule out contamination. The paper's findings and limits, for the study overall: Recombination models systematically underestimated out-of-frame TCR alpha sharing in monozygotic twins but agreed with sharing between unrelated individuals. Compared with coincidental sharing between unrelated individuals, out-of-frame TCR alpha sequences shared between twins had an excess of sequences with low generation probability. Abundant cord blood beta clonotypes carried fewer insertions; young adult naive repertoires showed a weaker similar trend, while memory repertoires showed none. Invariant T cells such as MAIT and iNKT could partly confound zero-insertion analyses, although diverse VJ usage argued against such confounding for most clonotypes. The excess sharing between twins in beta out-of-frame sequences was weaker because fewer shared sequences reduced the signal-to-noise ratio. Because the same donors could not be followed over many years, the conclusions depended on cross-sectional statistical analysis.

Trimming costs V 2 bases and J 4 bases, and their ends lie 11 bases apart. CDR1 and CDR2, per the germline V gene (reference sequence), are DFQATT and SNEGSKA. The CDR3 spans 13 residues, from the cysteine through the phenylalanine. The DNA shown is the 39-base CDR3, in frame from base 1. As concerns this clonotype: Its recognized antigen is unknown. There are no base qualities to consult, and no much larger clone falls within one base.

Library generation was performed with 5' RACE. TCRdb shows the sequencer as Illumina HiSeq 2000. A universal primer binding site was added through template switching, and the final cDNA carried a unique molecular identifier so that TCR cDNA molecules could be counted accurately. Specific primers in the conserved constant-segment region were used to synthesize first-strand cDNA for the TCR alpha and beta chains. To control for contamination, every cDNA library was double barcoded, receiving both a SMART-Mk sample barcode and Illumina barcodes. TruSeq adapter sequences and Illumina sample barcodes were added in two successive PCR steps. Sequencing of the TCR alpha and beta cDNA libraries was done on the Illumina HiSeq platform using custom primers. The study's own analysis went as follows. MiGEC processed the raw reads to extract unique molecular identifiers, while MiXCR was used to determine the CDR3 positions. For each individual, recombination models were inferred using an EM algorithm with the repgenHMM and IGoR tools. The tcR package in R was used for shared clonotype analysis, with sharing normalized by the product of cloneset sizes. To study raw recombination free of thymic and clonal selection effects, out-of-frame nonproductive sequences were analyzed. TCRdb took the public reads, trimmed them with fastp at Q25, ran MiXCR for clone calling and kept in-frame beta chains. Records with the same CDR3 protein are collapsed into one entry carrying the most frequent genes and DNA. The V and J calls reflect TCRdb's pipeline rather than the authors' work. The sample profile shows 1.5 million to 2 million distinct CDR3 sequences; more than 30% of them were found once. The leading ten clones occupy around 0.3% of the sample.

All donors were healthy Caucasians. Specimen: cord blood. This receptor was obtained from a newborn girl in good health. This receptor chain uses TRBV20-1 and TRBJ1-1; tentative D gene TRBD1, with 6 bases matching. At the DNA level, the sequence is TGCAGTGCTAGAAGTGACAGGAGCACTGAAGCTTTCTTT. Its protein is CSARSDRSTEAFF.